Listed below are T cell receptor beta chains from one sample, sequenced in a study of cytomegalovirus exposure and HLA in healthy donors. Generated by immunoSEQ multiplex PCR, the TCRdb table keeps only in-frame clones and is missing some. The repertoire holds some 150,000 clones, with 88% as singletons. Sequenced input: PBMCs. These receptors were taken from a man between 18 and 29 years old in good health and CMV-seronegative. Both conserved end residues are part of each CDR3.

V gene,J gene,CDR3 protein
TRBV7-2,TRBJ1-2,CASSPSEGNYGYTF
TRBV28,TRBJ2-7,CASTWGRGKAYEQYF
TRBV5-1,TRBJ1-1,CASSLAPGGTEAFF
TRBV6-6,TRBJ1-6,CASSYGDSPYSPLHF
TRBV4-1,TRBJ1-1,CASSQEPQEAGRIDLPPEAFF
TRBV5-5,TRBJ1-5,CASSFGGAGSNQPQHF
TRBV28,TRBJ1-2,CASAGPTGGNYGYTF
TRBV6-1,TRBJ2-1,CASSDGRERSYNEQFF
TRBV5-1,TRBJ2-1,CASSLSGRGNEQFF
TRBV28,TRBJ1-5,CASRGGRTGGSNQPQHF
TRBV11-2,TRBJ2-7,CASSYDRGFYEQYF
TRBV28,TRBJ1-4,CASSLLEATNEKLFF
TRBV27,TRBJ1-1,CASAPPGGGQTEAFF
TRBV7-6,TRBJ1-5,CASSLGGRGPYSNQPQHF
TRBV5-1,TRBJ2-1,CASRRRTSGYNEQFF
TRBV6-6,TRBJ1-3,CASSYEGTGNTIYF
TRBV6-5,TRBJ2-3,CASRRTSADTQYF
TRBV5-1,TRBJ2-7,CASSLDQDSREQYF
TRBV18,TRBJ2-7,CASSPSGTGEHEQYF
TRBV7-9,TRBJ2-1,CASSLKTSGRYNEQFF
TRBV5-1,TRBJ1-5,CASRAGWGINQPQHF
TRBV11-2,TRBJ2-7,CASSLTTGGLTYEQYF
TRBV18,TRBJ1-1,CASSPLQGATNTEAFF
TRBV4-1,TRBJ1-4,CASSQVWGTGNEKLFF
TRBV5-6,TRBJ2-7,CASSFRFRGKGEQYF
TRBV27,TRBJ2-1,CASTLQGDNYNEQFF
TRBV28,TRBJ1-2,CASSSPTGGFDYGYTF
TRBV2,TRBJ2-1,CASILAGNEQFF
TRBV5-8,TRBJ1-2,CASSRQKTGYYGYTF
TRBV6-5,TRBJ1-1,CASSYSGVGTEAFF
TRBV25-1,TRBJ1-2,CASSDPGGGYTF
TRBV9,TRBJ2-5,CASSAFVTSGQETQYF
TRBV2,TRBJ1-1,CASGSEEESEAFF
TRBV15,TRBJ1-2,CATSREGRGNYGYTF
TRBV4-1,TRBJ2-2,CASSQDLAGELFF
TRBV11-2,TRBJ2-7,CASRQGAAYEQYF
TRBV5-1,TRBJ2-3,CASGPGQGVSDTQYF